The 5 T cell receptor beta chains below all came from one sample that was sequenced in a study of pediatric ulcerative colitis. TCRdb's copy holds only in-frame clones and misses some; the assay was immunoSEQ multiplex PCR. This table has roughly 60,000 clones, around 87% appearing once. The specimen sequenced was blood. These receptors were obtained from a boy younger than 18 who was a control in a study of pediatric ulcerative colitis.

J is TRBJ2-1 and V is TRBV28; 7 nucleotides line up with TRBD1. With V trimmed by 5 bases and J by 7 bases, 8 bases remained unmatched. Germline values: CDR1 MDHEN, CDR2 SYDVKM. This CDR3 region has 14 residues. Here the CDR3 reads CASSPPGQSNEQFF. Written as DNA, the CDR3 is TGTGCCAGCAGTCCCCCGGGACAGTCAAATGAGCAGTTCTTC.

This clone has a handful of counts. The CDR3 loop is CASSPSGGNQPQHF. Here the CDR3 DNA reads TGTGCCAGCTCACCGTCAGGGGGCAATCAGCCCCAGCATTTT. V is TRBV18 and J is TRBJ1-5; D perhaps matches TRBD1 (6 bases). V lost 3 bases and J lost 2, with 8 bases in between. The CDR3 has 14 amino acids. Per germline, CDR1 KGHSH and CDR2 LQKENI.

The chain carries TRBV18 and TRBJ2-1; TRBD2 matches at 11 bases. Germline CDR1 and CDR2: KGHSH and LQKENI. The ends lost 0 bases at V and 7 bases at J; junction bases unmatched: 5. The CDR3 runs 16 residues. The CDR3, as DNA: TGTGCCAGCTCACCACCGGCTAGCGGGAGGTTGAATGAGCAGTTCTTC. Amino acids: CASSPPASGRLNEQFF. The entire variable domain, with the rest obtained from reference TRBV18 and TRBJ2-1, is as follows: NAGVMQNPRHLVRRRGQEARLRCSPMKGHSHVYWYRQLPEEGLKFMVYLQKENIIDESGMPKERFSAEFPKEGPSILRIQQVVRGDSAAYFCASSPPASGRLNEQFFGPGTRLTVL.

In its sample, this clone was seen once. The J gene is TRBJ1-3, the V gene TRBV19; TRBD1 matches at 7 bases. Unmatched junction bases numbered 9, after V lost 4 bases and J lost 0 bases. The CDR3 is made up of 17 amino acids. Per the germline V gene, CDR1 is LNHDA and CDR2 is SQIVND (reference sequence). CDR3: CASSTSGQTSSGNTIYF. In DNA form, the CDR3 reads TGTGCCAGTAGTACATCGGGACAGACGAGCTCTGGAAACACCATATATTTT.

This clone was detected only once. V usage is TRBV4-1 and J usage is TRBJ1-5; TRBD1 agrees at 8 bases. V was clipped by 1 base and J by 7 bases; unmatched bases: 3. The CDR3 has 14 residues. The germline V gene has CDR1 MGHRA and CDR2 YSYEKL. CDR3 bases: TGCGCCAGCAGCCAAGGGACAGGGATGCAGCCCCAGCATTTT. It yields the protein CASSQGTGMQPQHF.